The entry that follows covers one T cell receptor beta chain sequence. Its cognate antigen is unknown. The entry originates in a study of cytomegalovirus exposure and HLA in healthy donors. The overall study: There were 75 million to 95 million unique TCRs (from HLA-typed donors) in an early data release. Assignment to the Caucasian-associated ancestry cluster applied to around 80% of the approximately 400 genotyped donors. Study-wide findings and caveats: TCR beta sequences reportedly predicted most subjects' HLA-A and HLA-B alleles accurately.

Primers included in the PCR were 60 Vbeta and 13 Jbeta primers. Produced via immunoSEQ multiplex PCR; TCRdb's table is partial and in-frame only. This table has roughly 120,000 clones, 63% appearing once. Trimming at V came to 6 bases and at J to 0 bases, leaving 5 bases not matched to a gene. The CDR3 has 15 residues. The germline CDR1 and CDR2 sequences are MNHNS and SASEGT. The sample taken for sequencing was PBMCs. The J gene is TRBJ1-5, the V gene TRBV6-1; 7 bases are shared with TRBD1. This TCR came from a man in his forties in good health and CMV-seropositive. The CDR3 loop is CASSKGTASNQPQHF. The CDR3 bases are TGTGCCAGCAGCAAAGGGACAGCTAGCAATCAGCCCCAGCATTTT.